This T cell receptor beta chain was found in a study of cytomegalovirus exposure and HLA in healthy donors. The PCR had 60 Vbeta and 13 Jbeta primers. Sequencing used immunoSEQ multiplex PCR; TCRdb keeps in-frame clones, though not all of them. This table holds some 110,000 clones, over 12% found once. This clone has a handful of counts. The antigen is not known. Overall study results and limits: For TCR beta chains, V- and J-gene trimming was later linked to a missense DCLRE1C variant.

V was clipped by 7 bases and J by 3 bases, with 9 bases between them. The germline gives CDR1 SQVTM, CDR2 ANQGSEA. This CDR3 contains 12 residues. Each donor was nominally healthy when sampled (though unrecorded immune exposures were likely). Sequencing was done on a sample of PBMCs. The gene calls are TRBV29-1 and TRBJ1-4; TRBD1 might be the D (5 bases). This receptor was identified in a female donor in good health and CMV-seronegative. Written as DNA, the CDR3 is TGCAGCGGGCGGGACCCTAATGAAAAACTGTTTTTT. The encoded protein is CSGRDPNEKLFF.